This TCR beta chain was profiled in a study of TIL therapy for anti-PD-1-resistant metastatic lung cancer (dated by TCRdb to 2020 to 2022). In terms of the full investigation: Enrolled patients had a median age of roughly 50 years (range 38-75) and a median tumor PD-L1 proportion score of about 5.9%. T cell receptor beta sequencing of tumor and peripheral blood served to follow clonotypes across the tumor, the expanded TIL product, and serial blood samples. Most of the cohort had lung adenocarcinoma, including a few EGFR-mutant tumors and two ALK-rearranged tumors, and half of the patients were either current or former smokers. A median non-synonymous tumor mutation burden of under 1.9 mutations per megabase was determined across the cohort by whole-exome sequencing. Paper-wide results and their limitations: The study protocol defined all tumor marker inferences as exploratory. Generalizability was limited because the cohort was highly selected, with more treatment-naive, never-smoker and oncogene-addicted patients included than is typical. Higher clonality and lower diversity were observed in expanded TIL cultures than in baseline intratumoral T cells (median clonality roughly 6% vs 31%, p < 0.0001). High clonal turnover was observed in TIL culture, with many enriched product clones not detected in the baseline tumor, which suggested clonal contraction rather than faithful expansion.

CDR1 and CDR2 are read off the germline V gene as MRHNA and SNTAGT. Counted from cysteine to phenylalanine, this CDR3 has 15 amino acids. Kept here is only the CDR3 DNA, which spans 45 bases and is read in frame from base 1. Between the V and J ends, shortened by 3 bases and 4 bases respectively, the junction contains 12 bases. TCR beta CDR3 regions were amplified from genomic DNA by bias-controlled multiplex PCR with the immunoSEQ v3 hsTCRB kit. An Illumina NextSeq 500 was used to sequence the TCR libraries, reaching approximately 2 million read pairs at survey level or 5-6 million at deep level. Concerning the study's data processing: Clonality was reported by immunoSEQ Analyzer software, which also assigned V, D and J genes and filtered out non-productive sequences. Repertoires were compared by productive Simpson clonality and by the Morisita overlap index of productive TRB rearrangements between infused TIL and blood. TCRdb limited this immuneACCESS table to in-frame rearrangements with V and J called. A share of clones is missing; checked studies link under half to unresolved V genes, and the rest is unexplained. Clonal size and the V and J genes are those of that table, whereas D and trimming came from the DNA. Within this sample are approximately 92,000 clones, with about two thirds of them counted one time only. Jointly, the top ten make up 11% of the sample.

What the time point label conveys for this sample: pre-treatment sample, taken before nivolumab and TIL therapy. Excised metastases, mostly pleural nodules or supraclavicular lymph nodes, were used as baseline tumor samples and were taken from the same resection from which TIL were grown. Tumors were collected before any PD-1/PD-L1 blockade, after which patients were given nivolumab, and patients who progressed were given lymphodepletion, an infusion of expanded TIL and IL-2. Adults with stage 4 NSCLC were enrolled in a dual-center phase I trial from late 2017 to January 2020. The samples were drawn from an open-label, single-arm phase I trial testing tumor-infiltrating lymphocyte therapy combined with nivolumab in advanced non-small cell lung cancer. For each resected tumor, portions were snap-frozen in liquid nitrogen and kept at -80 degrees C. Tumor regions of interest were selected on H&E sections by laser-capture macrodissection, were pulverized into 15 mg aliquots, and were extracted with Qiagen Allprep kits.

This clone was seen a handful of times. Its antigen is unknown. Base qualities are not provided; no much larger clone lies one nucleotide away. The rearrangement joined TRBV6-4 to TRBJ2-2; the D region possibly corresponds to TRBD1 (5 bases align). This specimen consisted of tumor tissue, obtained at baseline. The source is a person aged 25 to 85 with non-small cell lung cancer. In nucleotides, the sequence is TGTGCCAGCAGTGAATCAGGGCTTGGCACCGGGGAGCTGTTTTTT. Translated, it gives CASSESGLGTGELFF.